Here is one TCR beta chain with its context. Its antigen is currently unknown. MiXCR, applied by TCRdb to the 5' RACE reads, yields one record per CDR3 protein. Here the sample spans some 240,000 distinct CDR3 sequences, roughly a tenth being singletons. This specimen comes from a study of identical twins. Whole-study results and caveats: The study found that models underestimated out-of-frame TCR alpha sharing in monozygotic twins. A lower insertion count was a feature of abundant cord blood beta clonotypes, with no such feature in memory repertoires.

Trimming cost V 2 bases and J 3 bases; bases outside gene matches: 8. Germline CDR1 reads SGDLS; CDR2 reads YYNGEE. This CDR3 is built from 18 residues. The receptor's source is a man aged 50-59 years in good health. Material: memory T cells sorted from blood. The gene calls are TRBV9 and TRBJ2-5, with 15 bases that match TRBD2. DNA for the CDR3: TGTGCCAGCAGCGTGAGACCGGGACTAGCGGGAGGAAAAGAGACCCAGTACTTC. It is translated as CASSVRPGLAGGKETQYF.